A single TCR beta chain is shown here with its context. As yet, its antigen is unknown. This entry belongs to a study of T-cell memory formation after mild COVID-19. Study information: The TCR clusters were mostly specific to one donor.

V lost 4 bases and J lost 5, with 10 bases in between. CDR3 length: 13 residues. Germline lookup yields CDR1 SGHVS and CDR2 FQNEAQ. MiXCR was run by TCRdb on the 5' RACE reads, yielding one entry per CDR3 protein. Of 200,000 or so distinct CDR3 sequences listed, 15% to 20% are singletons. Broader study findings: Contracting clones, day 15 to 85, had balanced CD4/CD8, and later expanders favored CD4+. A subset of responding clones appeared in pre-infection memory, suggesting cross-reactive memory joined. Researchers report contracting CD4+ clones mostly in CM and EM, with CD8+ clones in EMRA.

The sequenced sample was PBMCs or a T cell subset sorted from them (not recorded which). The source is an adult woman who had mild COVID-19 (a few samples of this study predate the infection). Cell type and time point are not known. The genes are TRBV7-8 and TRBJ2-3; the D gene is possibly TRBD1 (5 bases). The CDR3 DNA follows: TGTGCCAGCAGCTACGGCAGGGTAGATACGCAGTATTTT. It is translated as CASSYGRVDTQYF.